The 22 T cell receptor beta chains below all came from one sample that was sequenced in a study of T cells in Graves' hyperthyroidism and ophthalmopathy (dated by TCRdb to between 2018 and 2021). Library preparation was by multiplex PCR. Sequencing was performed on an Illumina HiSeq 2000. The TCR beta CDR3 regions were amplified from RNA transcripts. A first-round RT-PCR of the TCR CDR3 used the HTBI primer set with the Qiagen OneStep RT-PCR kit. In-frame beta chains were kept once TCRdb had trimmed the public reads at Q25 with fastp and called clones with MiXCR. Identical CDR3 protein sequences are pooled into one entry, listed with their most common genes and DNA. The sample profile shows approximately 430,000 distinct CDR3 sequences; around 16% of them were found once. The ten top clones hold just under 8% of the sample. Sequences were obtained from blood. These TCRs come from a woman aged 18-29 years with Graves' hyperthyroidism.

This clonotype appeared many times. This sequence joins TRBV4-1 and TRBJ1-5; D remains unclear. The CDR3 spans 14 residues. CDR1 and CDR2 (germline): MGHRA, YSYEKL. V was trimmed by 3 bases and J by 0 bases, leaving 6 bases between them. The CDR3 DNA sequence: TGCGCCAGCAGCCAGGAGGATAGCAATCAGCCCCAGCATTTT. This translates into CASSQEDSNQPQHF.

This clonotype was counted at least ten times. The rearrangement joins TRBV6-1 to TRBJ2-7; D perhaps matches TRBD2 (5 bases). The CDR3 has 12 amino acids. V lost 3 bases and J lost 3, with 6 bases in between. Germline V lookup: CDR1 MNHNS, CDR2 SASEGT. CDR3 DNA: TGTGCCAGCAGTGAGAGCGGCTACGAGCAGTACTTC. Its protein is CASSESGYEQYF.

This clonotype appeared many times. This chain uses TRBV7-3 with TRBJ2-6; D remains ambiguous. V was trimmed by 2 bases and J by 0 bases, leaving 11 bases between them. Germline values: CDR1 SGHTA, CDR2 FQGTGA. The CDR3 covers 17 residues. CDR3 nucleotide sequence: TGTGCCAGCAGCTTAGAAGGCCTACTCTCTGGGGCCAACGTCCTGACTTTC. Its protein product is CASSLEGLLSGANVLTF. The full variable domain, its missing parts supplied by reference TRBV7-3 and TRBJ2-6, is GAGVSQTPSNKVTEKGKYVELRCDPISGHTALYWYRQSLGQGPEFLIYFQGTGAADDSGLPNDRFFAVRPEGSVSTLKIQRTERGDSAVYLCASSLEGLLSGANVLTFGAGSRLTVL.

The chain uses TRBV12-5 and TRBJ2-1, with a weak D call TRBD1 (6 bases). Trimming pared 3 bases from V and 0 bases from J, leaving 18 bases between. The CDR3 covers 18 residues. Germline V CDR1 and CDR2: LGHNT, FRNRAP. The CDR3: CASGFSLPQGSSYNEQFF. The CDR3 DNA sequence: TGTGCTAGTGGTTTCTCATTGCCCCAGGGGAGCTCCTACAATGAGCAGTTCTTC. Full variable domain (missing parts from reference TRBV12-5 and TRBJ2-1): DARVTQTPRHKVTEMGQEVTMRCQPILGHNTVFWYRQTMMQGLELLAYFRNRAPLDDSGMPKDRFSAEMPDATLATLKIQPSEPRDSAVYFCASGFSLPQGSSYNEQFFGPGTRLTVL.

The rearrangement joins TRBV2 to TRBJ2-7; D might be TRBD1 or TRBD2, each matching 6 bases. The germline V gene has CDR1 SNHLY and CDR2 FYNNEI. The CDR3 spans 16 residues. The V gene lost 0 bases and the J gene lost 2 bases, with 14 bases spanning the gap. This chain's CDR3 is CASSEAVTGRTYEQYF. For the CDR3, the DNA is TGTGCCAGCAGTGAAGCGGTAACAGGGAGGACCTACGAGCAGTACTTC.

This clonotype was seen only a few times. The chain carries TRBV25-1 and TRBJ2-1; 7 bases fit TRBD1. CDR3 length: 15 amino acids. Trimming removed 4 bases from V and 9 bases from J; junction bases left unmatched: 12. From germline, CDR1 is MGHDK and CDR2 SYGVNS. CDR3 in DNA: TGTGCCAGCAGTGTTCAGGGGGATGGGGTTGGTGAGCAGTTCTTC. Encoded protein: CASSVQGDGVGEQFF.

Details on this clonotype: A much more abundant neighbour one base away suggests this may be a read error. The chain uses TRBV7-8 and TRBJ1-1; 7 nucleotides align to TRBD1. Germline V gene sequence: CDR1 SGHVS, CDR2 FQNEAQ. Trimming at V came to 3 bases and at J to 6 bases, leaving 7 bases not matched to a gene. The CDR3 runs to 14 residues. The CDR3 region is CASSFQRQGAEAFF. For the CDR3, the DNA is TGTGCCAGCAGCTTTCAGCGACAGGGCGCTGAAGCTTTCTTT.

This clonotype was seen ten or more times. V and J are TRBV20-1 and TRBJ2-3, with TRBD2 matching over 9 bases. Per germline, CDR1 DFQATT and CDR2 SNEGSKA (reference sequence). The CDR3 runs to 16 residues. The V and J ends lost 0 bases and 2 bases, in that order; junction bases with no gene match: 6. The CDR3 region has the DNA TGCAGTGCTAGAGATCTAAGCGGGGGGACCACAGATACGCAGTATTTT. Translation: CSARDLSGGTTDTQYF.

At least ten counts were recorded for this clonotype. CDR3 loop: CSARDRGDTQYF. The CDR3 nucleotides read TGCAGTGCTAGAGATCGGGGGGATACGCAGTATTTT. This rearrangement joins TRBV20-1 to TRBJ2-3, with D tentatively TRBD2 (6 bases). Germline values: CDR1 DFQATT, CDR2 SNEGSKA (reference sequence). This CDR3 region has 12 residues. Trimming removed 0 bases from V and 6 bases from J, with 7 bases in between.

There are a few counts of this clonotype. CDR3 nucleotide sequence: TGTGCCAGCAGCTTGGCGGGATCAAGCTCCTATAATTCACCCCTCCACTTT. It specifies CASSLAGSSSYNSPLHF. This chain links TRBV5-5 with TRBJ1-6, with no clear D. The CDR3 extends over 17 amino acids. CDR1 SGHKS and CDR2 YYEKEE come from the germline V gene (reference sequence). The V and J ends lost 0 bases and 0 bases respectively, with 10 bases between them.

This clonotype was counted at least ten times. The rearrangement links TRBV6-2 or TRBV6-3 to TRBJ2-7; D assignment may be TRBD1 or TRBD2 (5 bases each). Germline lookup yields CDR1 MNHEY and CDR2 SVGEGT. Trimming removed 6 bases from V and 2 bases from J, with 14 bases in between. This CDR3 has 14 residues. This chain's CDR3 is CASRSGGGTYEQYF. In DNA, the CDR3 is TGTGCCAGCAGATCGGGTGGGGGTACCTACGAGCAGTACTTC.

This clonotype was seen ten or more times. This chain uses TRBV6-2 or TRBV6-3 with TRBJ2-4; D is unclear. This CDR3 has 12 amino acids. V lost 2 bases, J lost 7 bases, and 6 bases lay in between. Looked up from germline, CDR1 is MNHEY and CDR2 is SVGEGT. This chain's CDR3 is CASSYGRNIQYF. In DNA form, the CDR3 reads TGTGCCAGCAGTTACGGCAGGAACATTCAGTACTTC.

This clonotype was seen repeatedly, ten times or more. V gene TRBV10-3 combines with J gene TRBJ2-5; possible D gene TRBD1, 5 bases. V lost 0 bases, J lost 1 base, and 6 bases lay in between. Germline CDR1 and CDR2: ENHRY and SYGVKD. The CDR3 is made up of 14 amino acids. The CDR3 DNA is TGTGCCATCAGTGAGTCGACAGCCCAAGAGACCCAGTACTTC. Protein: CAISESTAQETQYF.

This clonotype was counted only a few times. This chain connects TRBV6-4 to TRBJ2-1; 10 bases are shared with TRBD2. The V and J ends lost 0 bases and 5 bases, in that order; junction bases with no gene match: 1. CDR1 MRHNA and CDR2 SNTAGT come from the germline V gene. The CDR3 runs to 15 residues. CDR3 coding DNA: TGTGCCAGCAGTGACTCAGCGGGGGGGCACAATGAGCAGTTCTTC. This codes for CASSDSAGGHNEQFF.

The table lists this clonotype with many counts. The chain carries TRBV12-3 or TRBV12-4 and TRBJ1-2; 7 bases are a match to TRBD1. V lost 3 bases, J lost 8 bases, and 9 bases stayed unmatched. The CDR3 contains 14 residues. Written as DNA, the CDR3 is TGTGCCAGCAGTTTCGTGGCGACAGGGCAAGGCTACACCTTC. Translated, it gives CASSFVATGQGYTF.

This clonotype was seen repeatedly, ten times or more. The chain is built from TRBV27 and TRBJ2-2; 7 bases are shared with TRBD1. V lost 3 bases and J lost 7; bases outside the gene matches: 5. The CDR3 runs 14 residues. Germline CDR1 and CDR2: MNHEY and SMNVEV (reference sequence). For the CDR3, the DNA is TGTGCCAGCAGTTTTACAGGGGTGGGCGGGGAGCTGTTTTTT. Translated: CASSFTGVGGELFF.

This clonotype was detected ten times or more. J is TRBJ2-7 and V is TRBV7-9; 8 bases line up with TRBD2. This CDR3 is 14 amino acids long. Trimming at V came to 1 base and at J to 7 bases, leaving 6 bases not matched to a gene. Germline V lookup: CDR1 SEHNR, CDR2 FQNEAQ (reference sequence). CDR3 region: CASSLGQAGVEQYF. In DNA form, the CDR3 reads TGTGCCAGCAGCTTAGGGCAAGCGGGAGTTGAGCAGTACTTC. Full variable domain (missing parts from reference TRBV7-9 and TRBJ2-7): DTGVSQNPRHKITKRGQNVTFRCDPISEHNRLYWYRQTLGQGPEFLTYFQNEAQLEKSRLLSDRFSAERPKGSFSTLEIQRTEQGDSAMYLCASSLGQAGVEQYFGPGTRLTVT.

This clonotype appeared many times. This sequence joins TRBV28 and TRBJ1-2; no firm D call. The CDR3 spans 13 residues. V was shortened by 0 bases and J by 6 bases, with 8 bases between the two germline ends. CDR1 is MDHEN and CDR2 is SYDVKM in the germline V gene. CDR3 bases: TGTGCCAGCAGTTTATGGGCCGGGAATGGCTACACCTTC. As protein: CASSLWAGNGYTF.

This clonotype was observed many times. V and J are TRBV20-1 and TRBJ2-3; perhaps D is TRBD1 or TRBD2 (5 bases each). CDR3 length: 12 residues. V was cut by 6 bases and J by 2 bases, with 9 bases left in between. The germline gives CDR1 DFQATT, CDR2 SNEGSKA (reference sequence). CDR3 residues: CSAGTTTDTQYF. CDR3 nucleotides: TGCAGTGCGGGGACCACCACAGATACGCAGTATTTT.

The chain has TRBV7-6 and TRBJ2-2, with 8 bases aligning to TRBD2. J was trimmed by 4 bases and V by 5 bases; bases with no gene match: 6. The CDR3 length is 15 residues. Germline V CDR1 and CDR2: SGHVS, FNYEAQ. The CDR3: CASSMGTSFTGELFF. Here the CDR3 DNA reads TGTGCCAGCAGCATGGGGACTAGTTTCACCGGGGAGCTGTTTTTT.

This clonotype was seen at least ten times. In nucleotides, the CDR3 is TGTGCCAGCGCTCGGGTAACCGGGGAGCTGTTTTTT. This sequence encodes CASARVTGELFF. The chain links TRBV19 to TRBJ2-2, with D unresolved. The V gene lost 9 bases and the J gene lost 5 bases, with 10 bases spanning the gap. The CDR3 has 12 amino acids. Germline loops: CDR1 LNHDA, CDR2 SQIVND (reference sequence).

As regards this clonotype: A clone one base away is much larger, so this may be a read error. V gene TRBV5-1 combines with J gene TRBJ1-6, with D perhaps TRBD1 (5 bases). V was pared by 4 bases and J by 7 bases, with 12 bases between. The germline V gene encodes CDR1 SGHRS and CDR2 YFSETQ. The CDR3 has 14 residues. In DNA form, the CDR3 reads TGCGCCAGCAGCACCGGACGGGGGAATTCACCCCTCCACTTT. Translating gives CASSTGRGNSPLHF. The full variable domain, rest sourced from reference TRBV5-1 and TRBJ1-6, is KAGVTQTPRYLIKTRGQQVTLSCSPISGHRSVSWYQQTPGQGLQFLFEYFSETQRNKGNFPGRFSGRQFSNSRSEMNVSTLELGDSALYLCASSTGRGNSPLHFGNGTRLTVT.